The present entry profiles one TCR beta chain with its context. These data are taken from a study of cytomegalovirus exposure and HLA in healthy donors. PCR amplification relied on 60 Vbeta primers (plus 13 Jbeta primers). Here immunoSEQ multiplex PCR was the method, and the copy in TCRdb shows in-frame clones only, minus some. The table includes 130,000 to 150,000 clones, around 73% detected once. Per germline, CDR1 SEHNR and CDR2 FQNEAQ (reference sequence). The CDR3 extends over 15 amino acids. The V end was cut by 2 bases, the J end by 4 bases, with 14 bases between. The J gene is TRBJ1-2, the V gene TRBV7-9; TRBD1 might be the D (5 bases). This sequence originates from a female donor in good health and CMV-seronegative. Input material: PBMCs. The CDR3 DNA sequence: TGTGCCAGCAGCTTAATCCGAGGGGACTTCTATGGCTACACCTTC. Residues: CASSLIRGDFYGYTF.